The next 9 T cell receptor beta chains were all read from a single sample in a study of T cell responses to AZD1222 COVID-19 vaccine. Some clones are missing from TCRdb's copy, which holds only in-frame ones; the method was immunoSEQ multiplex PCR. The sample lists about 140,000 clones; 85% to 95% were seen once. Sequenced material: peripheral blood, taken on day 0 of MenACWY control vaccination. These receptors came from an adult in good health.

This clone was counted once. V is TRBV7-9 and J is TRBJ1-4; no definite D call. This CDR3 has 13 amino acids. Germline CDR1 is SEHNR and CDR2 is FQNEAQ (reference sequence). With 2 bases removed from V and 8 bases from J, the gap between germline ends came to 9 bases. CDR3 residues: CASSLRAWEKLFF. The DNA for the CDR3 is TGTGCCAGCAGCTTACGGGCCTGGGAAAAACTGTTTTTT.

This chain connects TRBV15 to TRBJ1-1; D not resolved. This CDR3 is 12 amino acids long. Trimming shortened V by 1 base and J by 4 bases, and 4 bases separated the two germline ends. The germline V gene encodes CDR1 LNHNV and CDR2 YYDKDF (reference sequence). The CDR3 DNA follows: TGTGCCACCAGCAGAGGCTTCACTGAAGCTTTCTTT. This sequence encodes CATSRGFTEAFF.

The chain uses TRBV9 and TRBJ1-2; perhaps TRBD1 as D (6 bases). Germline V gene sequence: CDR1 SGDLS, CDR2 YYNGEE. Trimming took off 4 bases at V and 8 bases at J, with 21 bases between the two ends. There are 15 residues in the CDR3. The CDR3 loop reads CASSQEHTGFRGYTF. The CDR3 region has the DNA TGTGCCAGCAGCCAAGAACATACAGGGTTTAGGGGCTACACCTTC.

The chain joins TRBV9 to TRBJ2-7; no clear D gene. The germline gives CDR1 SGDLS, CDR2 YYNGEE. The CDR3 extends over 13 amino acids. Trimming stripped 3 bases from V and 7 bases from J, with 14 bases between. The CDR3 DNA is TGTGCCAGCAGCGCGACACTGGTCGGGGAGCAGTACTTC. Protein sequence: CASSATLVGEQYF.

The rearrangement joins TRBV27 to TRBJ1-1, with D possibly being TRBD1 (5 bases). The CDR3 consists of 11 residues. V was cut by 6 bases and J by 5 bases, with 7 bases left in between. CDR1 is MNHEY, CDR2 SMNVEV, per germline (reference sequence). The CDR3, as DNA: TGTGCCAGCAGCCAGGGTACTGAAGCTTTCTTT. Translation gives CASSQGTEAFF.

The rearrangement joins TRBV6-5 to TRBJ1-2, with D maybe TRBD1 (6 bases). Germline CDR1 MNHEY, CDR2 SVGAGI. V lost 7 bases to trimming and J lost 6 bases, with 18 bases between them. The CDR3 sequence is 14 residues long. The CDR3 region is CASTLQGGGNGYTF. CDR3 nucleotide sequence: TGTGCCAGCACACTCCAGGGAGGGGGTAATGGCTACACCTTC.

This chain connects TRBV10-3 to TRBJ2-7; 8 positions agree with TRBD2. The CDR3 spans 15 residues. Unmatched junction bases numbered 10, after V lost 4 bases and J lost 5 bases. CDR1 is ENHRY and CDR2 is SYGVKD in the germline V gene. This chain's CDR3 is CAISAREGADDEQYF. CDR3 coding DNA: TGTGCCATCAGTGCTCGGGAGGGAGCTGACGACGAGCAGTACTTC.

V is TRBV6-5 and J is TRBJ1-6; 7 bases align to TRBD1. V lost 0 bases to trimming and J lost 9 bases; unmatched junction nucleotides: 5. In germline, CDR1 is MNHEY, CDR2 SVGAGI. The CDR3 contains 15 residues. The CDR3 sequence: CASSYSRQGGSPLHF. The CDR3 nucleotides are TGTGCCAGCAGTTACTCTAGACAGGGCGGTTCACCCCTCCACTTT.

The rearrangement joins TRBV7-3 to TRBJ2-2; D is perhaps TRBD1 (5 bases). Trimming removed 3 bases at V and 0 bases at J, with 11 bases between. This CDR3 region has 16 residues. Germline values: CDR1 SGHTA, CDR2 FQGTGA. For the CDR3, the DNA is TGTGCCAGCAGCTTGATGACAGTCGCGAACACCGGGGAGCTGTTTTTT. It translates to CASSLMTVANTGELFF.